A selection of T cell receptor beta chains follows, all from one sample in a study of cytomegalovirus exposure and HLA in healthy donors. Measured with immunoSEQ multiplex PCR; TCRdb has only the in-frame clones, and not every one. Of more than 95,000 clones listed, more than 75% are singletons. Sequencing input: PBMCs. These receptors were collected from a woman under 30 in good health and CMV-seropositive. The CDR3 runs from the conserved cysteine through the conserved F or W. A D gene is named only where the DNA matches it firmly. Some rows have no size entry. The others give once, few or many, or a class for an expanded clone.

>NA|TRBJ2-1|TRBD2|TRBV9
CASSARVGLAGSEQFF
TGTGCCAGCAGCGCCCGGGTCGGACTAGCGGGATCTGAGCAGTTCTTC
>NA|TRBJ2-3|NA|TRBV5-1
CASSPGTDTQYF
TGCGCCAGCAGCCCGGGGACAGATACGCAGTATTTT
>NA|TRBJ2-1|NA|TRBV12-5
CASGLILAEQFF
TGTGCTAGTGGTTTGATTCTAGCGGAGCAGTTCTTC
>NA|TRBJ2-4|NA|TRBV28
CASSLASSTKNIQYF
TGTGCCAGCAGCCTAGCTTCTAGCACCAAAAACATTCAGTACTTC
>NA|TRBJ2-7|TRBD2|TRBV28
CASSLGGRAVYEQYF
TGTGCCAGCAGTTTAGGCGGGAGGGCCGTGTACGAGCAGTACTTC
>NA|TRBJ1-1|NA|TRBV7-8
CASSLGTNTEAFF
TGTGCCAGCAGCTTAGGGACAAACACTGAAGCTTTCTTT
>few|TRBJ1-4|NA|TRBV30
CAWMRNSANEKLFF
TGTGCCTGGATGAGGAATTCAGCTAATGAAAAACTGTTTTTT
>once|TRBJ2-7|TRBD2|TRBV5-6
CASSWGLAGGYEQYF
TGTGCCAGCAGCTGGGGACTAGCGGGAGGTTACGAGCAGTACTTC
>NA|TRBJ2-2|TRBD2|TRBV6-5
CASSYGLAGELFF
TGTGCCAGCAGTTACGGACTAGCCGGGGAGCTGTTTTTT
>NA|TRBJ2-7|TRBD2|TRBV15
CATSKGLAGAHEQYF
TGTGCCACCAGCAAAGGACTAGCGGGAGCCCACGAGCAGTACTTC
>NA|TRBJ1-3|NA|TRBV4-1
CASSQDRGTGNTIYF
TGCGCCAGCAGCCAAGATCGCGGCACTGGAAACACCATATATTTT
>NA|TRBJ2-1|TRBD2|TRBV10-1
CASSVAGEEQFF
TGCGCCAGCAGTGTTGCGGGAGAGGAGCAGTTCTTC
>once|TRBJ1-2|NA|TRBV2
CASSAGVEGYTF
TGTGCCAGCAGCGCAGGGGTGGAGGGCTACACCTTC
>NA|TRBJ2-2|NA|TRBV7-3
CASSLYGGVGQLNTGELFF
TGTGCCAGCAGCTTATATGGAGGAGTCGGACAGTTGAACACCGGGGAGCTGTTTTTT
>NA|TRBJ2-7|TRBD1|TRBV28
CASSFLTRTGNTEQYF
TGTGCCAGCAGTTTTCTCACCAGGACAGGGAATACCGAGCAGTACTTC
>NA|TRBJ2-5|TRBD1|TRBV2
CASRPDRAGTQYF
TGTGCCAGCAGACCGGACAGGGCCGGGACCCAGTACTTC
>few|TRBJ2-3|NA|TRBV30
CAWSVHADTQYF
TGTGCCTGGAGTGTACACGCAGATACGCAGTATTTT
>NA|TRBJ2-1|NA|TRBV30
CAWSRHNSLFNEQFF
TGTGCCTGGAGTCGGCATAACAGCCTCTTCAATGAGCAGTTCTTC
>NA|TRBJ2-1|TRBD2|TRBV5-6
CASSFMTSGPYNEQFF
TGTGCCAGCAGCTTTATGACTAGCGGACCCTACAATGAGCAGTTCTTC
>once|TRBJ1-2|NA|TRBV27
CASSTLAGGYTF
TGTGCCAGCAGTACATTAGCTGGGGGCTACACCTTC
>few|TRBJ1-2|TRBD1|TRBV11-3
CASGTGYGYTF
TGTGCCAGCGGGACAGGCTATGGCTACACCTTC
>NA|TRBJ1-5|NA|TRBV9
CASSPQGDNQPQHF
TGTGCCAGCAGCCCACAGGGAGACAATCAGCCCCAGCATTTT
>NA|TRBJ2-7|TRBD1|TRBV28
CASETRDRAYEQYF
TGTGCCAGCGAAACCCGGGACAGGGCCTACGAGCAGTACTTC
>NA|TRBJ1-2|TRBD1|TRBV30
CAWATGGYGYTF
TGTGCCTGGGCCACAGGGGGCTATGGCTACACCTTC
>once|TRBJ2-5|NA|TRBV27
CASKTGGVETQYF
TGTGCCAGCAAAACAGGGGGGGTAGAGACCCAGTACTTC
>NA|TRBJ2-7|NA|TRBV13
CASSRRGLLYEQYF
TGTGCCAGCAGCCGCCGGGGACTGCTCTACGAGCAGTACTTC
>once|TRBJ2-3|TRBD2|TRBV4-1
CASSQGLAGAITDTQYF
TGCGCCAGCAGCCAAGGACTAGCGGGAGCGATCACAGATACGCAGTATTTT
>NA|TRBJ1-2|NA|TRBV19
CASSIEGGKGYTF
TGTGCCAGTAGTATTGAGGGAGGGAAGGGCTACACCTTC
>NA|TRBJ2-7|NA|TRBV11-1
CASSLGGGFEQYF
TGTGCCAGCAGCTTAGGTGGGGGGTTCGAGCAGTACTTC
>NA|TRBJ1-2|NA|TRBV6-1
CASSESRDIPYGYTF
TGTGCCAGCAGTGAAAGTAGGGACATCCCCTATGGCTACACCTTC
>few|TRBJ1-2|TRBD1|TRBV6-6
CASSSQGLRGYTF
TGTGCCAGCAGCTCACAGGGGCTCCGTGGCTACACCTTC
>NA|TRBJ1-1|TRBD1|TRBV19
CAIRDRGDSPEAFF
TGTGCCATCCGGGACAGGGGAGATAGTCCTGAAGCTTTCTTT
>NA|TRBJ1-2|TRBD1|TRBV5-3
CARSLRTGNDYGYTF
TGTGCCAGAAGCTTAAGGACAGGGAATGACTATGGCTACACCTTC
>NA|TRBJ2-5|NA|TRBV19
CASTPNRMAGSAGETQYF
TGTGCCAGTACCCCAAATCGTATGGCGGGATCAGCTGGGGAGACCCAGTACTTC
>few|TRBJ2-2|NA|TRBV6-5
CASSTSSGELFF
NA
>NA|TRBJ2-3|NA|TRBV6-1
CASSAQGLTLSTDTQYF
TGTGCCAGCAGTGCACAGGGACTAACCCTAAGCACAGATACGCAGTATTTT
>NA|TRBJ2-2|TRBD1|TRBV28
CASSSGTVPGELFF
TGTGCCAGCAGTTCAGGGACAGTACCCGGGGAGCTGTTTTTT
>few|TRBJ1-1|TRBD1|TRBV28
CASGSGGDNTEAFF
TGTGCCAGCGGCTCAGGGGGCGATAACACTGAAGCTTTCTTT
>few|TRBJ1-2|NA|TRBV28
CASSTGSWSYGYTF
TGTGCCAGCAGCACGGGATCCTGGAGTTATGGCTACACCTTC
>NA|TRBJ2-1|NA|TRBV7-6
CASSLAWGAYNEQFF
TGTGCCAGCAGCTTAGCGTGGGGAGCCTACAATGAGCAGTTCTTC
>NA|TRBJ1-1|NA|TRBV5-4
CASSFEVPGDTEAFF
TGTGCCAGCAGCTTCGAAGTCCCAGGGGACACTGAAGCTTTCTTT
>once|TRBJ2-2|NA|TRBV21-1
CASSKGINRDRGIGGELFF
TGTGCCAGCAGCAAAGGTATCAACCGGGACAGGGGGATCGGCGGGGAGCTGTTTTTT
>NA|TRBJ2-7|NA|TRBV28
CASSLLVDEQYF
TGTGCCAGCAGTTTATTAGTCGACGAGCAGTACTTC